The 8 T cell receptor beta chains below all came from one sample that was sequenced in a study of T-cell reconstitution after alpha-beta-depleted transplantation in children. TCRbeta library preparation incorporated unique molecular identifiers. TCRdb itself ran the PCR reads through MiXCR, one entry per CDR3 protein. The sample yields roughly 66,000 distinct CDR3 sequences, around 4.7% seen once. Here the sequenced sample was PBMCs, mostly from graft donor cells, taken 180 days after TCRalphabeta/CD19-depleted stem cell transplant. These TCRs come from a boy in the first two years of life who had a stem cell transplant for acute myeloid leukemia, so the T cells may come from the graft donor.

This clonotype was observed at least ten times. The chain links TRBV25-1 to TRBJ2-2; D not certain. This CDR3 contains 16 residues. V shed 3 bases and J shed 4 bases, with 15 bases lying between them. Germline V lookup: CDR1 MGHDK, CDR2 SYGVNS. The DNA for the CDR3 is TGTGCCAGCAGTGACAGAGAGACGGCGGTCACCGGGGAGCTGTTTTTT. Protein: CASSDRETAVTGELFF.

This clonotype occurred many times. The CDR3 sequence: CASSSQGAYNEQFF. As DNA, the CDR3 is TGTGCCAGCAGTTCCCAGGGGGCCTACAATGAGCAGTTCTTC. The V gene is TRBV28, the J gene TRBJ2-1; 7 positions agree with TRBD1. This CDR3 contains 14 residues. Germline-derived CDR1 and CDR2 are MDHEN and SYDVKM. With 4 bases clipped from V and 2 bases from J, the junction kept 2 bases outside the gene matches.

This clonotype was recorded at least ten times. The rearrangement joins TRBV4-1 to TRBJ1-4; 7 nucleotides line up with TRBD1. Trimming took 4 bases from V and 3 from J; bases not matched to a gene: 14. The germline V gene encodes CDR1 MGHRA and CDR2 YSYEKL. The CDR3 contains 18 residues. The DNA of the CDR3 is TGCGCCAGCAGCCGCCGAGTCACAGGGGCCGCGTCTAATGAAAAACTGTTTTTT. Protein product: CASSRRVTGAASNEKLFF.

This clonotype was found many times. The V and J genes are TRBV15 and TRBJ2-1; 11 bases are a match to TRBD2. There are 16 residues in the CDR3. In germline, CDR1 is LNHNV, CDR2 YYDKDF (reference sequence). With 5 bases clipped from V and 1 base from J, the junction kept 4 bases outside the gene matches. CDR3 DNA sequence: TGTGCCACCAGCGCTCTAGCGGGGGGTTCCTACAATGAGCAGTTCTTC. Protein product: CATSALAGGSYNEQFF.

This clonotype was seen at least ten times. J is TRBJ1-2 and V is TRBV12-3 or TRBV12-4, with TRBD1 as a possible D gene (5 bases). The CDR3 is 15 residues long. The V end was cut by 3 bases, the J end by 4 bases, with 15 bases between. The CDR3 DNA sequence: TGTGCCAGCAGTTTTTGGCAACGGGGGGGCTATGGCTACACCTTC. Protein: CASSFWQRGGYGYTF.

This clonotype was seen many times. This rearrangement joins TRBV6-2 or TRBV6-3 to TRBJ2-3; TRBD2 agrees at 9 bases. Germline V gives CDR1 MNHEY, CDR2 SVGEGT. Unmatched junction bases numbered 10, after V lost 5 bases and J lost 7 bases. The CDR3 consists of 15 residues. The CDR3 sequence is CASSTQRGVVNTQYF. In DNA, the CDR3 is TGTGCCAGCAGTACCCAGCGGGGGGTAGTAAATACGCAGTATTTT.

This clonotype showed up many times. The CDR3 bases are TGCGCCAGCAGCCTACCTCCAAGGGACAGGGCCAACAATGAGCAGTTCTTC. Protein: CASSLPPRDRANNEQFF. The chain couples TRBV5-1 to TRBJ2-1, with 9 positions matching TRBD1. The CDR3 is made up of 17 amino acids. V gave up 4 bases and J gave up 5 bases; unmatched junction bases: 13. Germline V gene lookup returns CDR1 SGHRS and CDR2 YFSETQ.

This clonotype has a count of ten or more. The J gene is TRBJ2-7, the V gene TRBV6-5; D possibly corresponds to TRBD1 (5 bases). Germline assignment: CDR1 MNHEY and CDR2 SVGAGI. Trimming removed 2 bases at V and 1 base at J, with 6 bases between. This CDR3 has 13 residues. The CDR3 sequence is CASSYGASYEQYV. The DNA of the CDR3 is TGTGCCAGCAGTTACGGGGCTTCCTACGAGCAGTACGTC.